This T cell receptor (beta chain) was recovered during a study of cytomegalovirus exposure and HLA in healthy donors. With respect to this clone: The antigen remains undetermined.

Study results and caveats: 87-base-pair reads could not separate some V segments, including TRBV6-2 and TRBV6-3. Data from an earlier analysis indicated that most TCR beta V segments were productive either about 87% or about 30% of the time.

The germline V gene has CDR1 MNHNY and CDR2 SVGAGI (reference sequence). The CDR3 has 11 residues. V was trimmed by 3 bases and J by 5 bases, leaving 4 bases between them. The PCR made use of 60 Vbeta and 13 Jbeta primers. Libraries were prepared by immunoSEQ multiplex PCR; TCRdb keeps only in-frame clonotypes and omits some of them. The sample carries over 130,000 clones, 60% to 70% recorded once. Sequences were obtained from PBMCs. V usage is TRBV6-6 and J usage is TRBJ1-1; no clear D. The source of this sequence is an older woman in good health and CMV-seropositive. CDR3 nucleotides: TGTGCCAGCAGTTATTCAACTGAAGCTTTCTTT. It codes for CASSYSTEAFF.